The 26 T cell receptor beta chains below were found in one sample sequenced in a study of blood T cell repertoires in COVID-19. The data were produced by immunoSEQ multiplex PCR, yet TCRdb's version contains in-frame clones alone and is incomplete. The data hold a few hundred thousand clones, with approximately 82% observed a single time. The sequenced sample was peripheral blood. The receptor set was obtained from a middle-aged woman who had recovered from COVID-19.

V usage is TRBV27 and J usage is TRBJ1-4, with D tentatively TRBD1 (5 bases). The CDR3 runs 18 residues. Germline CDR1 reads MNHEY; CDR2 reads SMNVEV (reference sequence). The V end lost 7 bases, the J end lost 7 bases, and 28 bases lay between the germline ends. CDR3 residues: CASMSSWPVGGSGEKLFF. The CDR3, as DNA: TGTGCCAGCATGAGTTCGTGGCCGGTGGGGGGATCGGGTGAAAAACTGTTTTTT. The full variable domain, completed using reference TRBV27 and TRBJ1-4, is EAQVTQNPRYLITVTGKKLTVTCSQNMNHEYMSWYRQDPGLGLRQIYYSMNVEVTDKGDVPEGYKVSRKEKRNFPLILESPSPNQTSLYFCASMSSWPVGGSGEKLFFGSGTQLSVL.

This sequence joins TRBV5-1 and TRBJ2-3; TRBD1 agrees at 10 bases. CDR1 SGHRS and CDR2 YFSETQ come from the germline V gene. CDR3 length: 15 amino acids. J gave up 4 bases and V 3 bases, and 5 bases lay outside the gene matches. CDR3: CASSSGTGESDTQYF. In DNA, the CDR3 is TGCGCCAGCAGCTCTGGGACAGGGGAGTCAGATACGCAGTATTTT.

The chain uses TRBV18 and TRBJ2-5; D gene uncertain. Per germline, CDR1 KGHSH and CDR2 LQKENI. The CDR3 is 11 residues long. Between the trimmed V and J ends, which lost 3 bases and 3 bases, there was a span of 2 bases. The CDR3 loop is CASSPEETQYF. The CDR3 coding sequence is TGTGCCAGCTCACCCGAAGAGACCCAGTACTTC.

The chain recombines TRBV12-3 or TRBV12-4 with TRBJ1-6; no clear D gene. The V gene lost 2 bases and the J gene lost 10 bases, with 6 bases spanning the gap. The CDR3 sequence is 12 residues long. The DNA of the CDR3 is TGTGCCAGCAGTTTACCACAATCACCCCTCCACTTT. Protein: CASSLPQSPLHF.

The gene calls are TRBV28 and TRBJ2-2; D possibly corresponds to TRBD1 (6 bases). The germline V gene has CDR1 MDHEN and CDR2 SYDVKM. V was pared by 1 base and J by 4 bases, with 10 bases between. This CDR3 has 15 residues. The CDR3 region has the DNA TGTGCCAGCAGTTTATTGGGGGCGGGCACCGGGGAGCTGTTTTTT. This encodes CASSLLGAGTGELFF.

In this sample, this clone turned up a few times. The chain uses TRBV19 and TRBJ1-5; the match to TRBD1 covers 8 bases. CDR3 size: 13 residues. Germline V gives CDR1 LNHDA, CDR2 SQIVND (reference sequence). V was clipped by 10 bases and J by 7 bases; unmatched bases: 9. DNA of the CDR3: TGTGCCACTAACGACAGGGGTGGACAGCCCCAGCATTTT. Translated: CATNDRGGQPQHF. The complete variable domain, with remaining parts taken from reference TRBV19 and TRBJ1-5, reads DGGITQSPKYLFRKEGQNVTLSCEQNLNHDAMYWYRQDPGQGLRLIYYSQIVNDFQKGDIAEGYSVSREKKESFPLTVTSAQKNPTAFYLCATNDRGGQPQHFGDGTRLSIL.

This sequence joins TRBV2 and TRBJ1-1, with 8 positions matching TRBD1. The CDR3 sequence is 14 residues long. CDR1 SNHLY and CDR2 FYNNEI come from the germline V gene. After removal of 6 bases from V and 4 bases from J, the junction contained 7 bases not matched to a gene. The CDR3 sequence is CASRQQGGSTEAFF. The CDR3 DNA reads as TGTGCCAGCAGGCAACAGGGGGGGAGCACTGAAGCTTTCTTT.

This clone came up once. This chain links TRBV19 with TRBJ1-5, with 11 bases fitting TRBD1. J was trimmed by 4 bases and V by 7 bases; bases with no gene match: 12. CDR1 and CDR2 from the germline V gene are LNHDA and SQIVND (reference sequence). The CDR3 has 17 residues. The DNA of the CDR3 is TGTGCCAGTAAGGAGTGGACAGGGGGCGCCGGGAATCAGCCCCAGCATTTT. Protein product: CASKEWTGGAGNQPQHF.

This clone has a handful of counts. The genes are TRBV5-6 and TRBJ2-7; D gene ambiguous. V lost 4 bases to trimming and J lost 7 bases, with 9 bases between them. This CDR3 region has 11 residues. The V gene's germline CDR1 is SGHDT and CDR2 YYEEEE. CDR3 in amino acids: CASSLNREQYF. CDR3 bases: TGTGCCAGCAGCCTGAACAGAGAGCAGTACTTC.

This clone was seen a handful of times. The genes are TRBV3-1 (or the pseudogene TRBV3-2) and TRBJ2-6; TRBD1 might be the D (5 bases). V was pared by 0 bases and J by 4 bases, with 10 bases between. The CDR3 spans 16 residues. Germline CDR1 LGHDT, CDR2 YNNKEL (reference sequence). CDR3 region: CASSQDQGVGANVLTF. In DNA form, the CDR3 reads TGTGCCAGCAGCCAAGATCAAGGGGTAGGGGCCAACGTCCTGACTTTC.

This chain links TRBV5-4 with TRBJ1-1; 9 positions agree with TRBD1. The V gene end was trimmed by 3 bases and the J gene end by 4 bases; junction bases not matched to a gene: 1. Germline values: CDR1 SGHNT, CDR2 YYREEE (reference sequence). This CDR3 has 13 residues. CDR3 residues: CASSWDRVTEAFF. DNA of the CDR3: TGTGCCAGCAGCTGGGACAGGGTCACTGAAGCTTTCTTT.

V usage is TRBV28 and J usage is TRBJ2-7; D is possibly TRBD1 (5 bases). The V end lost 2 bases, the J end lost 2 bases, and 10 bases lay between the germline ends. From germline, CDR1 is MDHEN and CDR2 SYDVKM. The CDR3 covers 14 residues. The CDR3 region has the DNA TGTGCCAGCAGTTTACATCAGGGCACCTACGAGCAGTACTTC. It yields the protein CASSLHQGTYEQYF.

CDR3 sequence reads: CASSFTGTGLGNQPQHF. The CDR3, as DNA: TGTGCCAGCAGCTTTACCGGGACAGGGCTCGGCAATCAGCCCCAGCATTTT. The rearrangement uses TRBV7-9 and TRBJ1-5, with 9 nucleotides matching TRBD1. Germline V CDR1 and CDR2: SEHNR, FQNEAQ (reference sequence). The CDR3 spans 17 residues. V lost 3 bases, J lost 2 bases, and 8 bases stayed unmatched. The whole variable domain, remainder taken from reference TRBV7-9 and TRBJ1-5, is DTGVSQNPRHKITKRGQNVTFRCDPISEHNRLYWYRQTLGQGPEFLTYFQNEAQLEKSRLLSDRFSAERPKGSFSTLEIQRTEQGDSAMYLCASSFTGTGLGNQPQHFGDGTRLSIL.

The chain uses TRBV7-9 and TRBJ1-5, with D possibly TRBD1 on 6 matching bases. This CDR3 contains 14 residues. Germline CDR1 SEHNR, CDR2 FQNEAQ (reference sequence). Trimming left V 6 bases short and J 5 bases short, with 14 bases between. CDR3 protein: CASSYTGLDQPQHF. DNA for the CDR3: TGTGCCAGCAGTTATACAGGGTTGGATCAGCCCCAGCATTTT.

The gene calls are TRBV7-2 and TRBJ1-5; D is possibly TRBD1 (6 bases). Germline CDR1 and CDR2: SGHTA and FQGNSA. The CDR3 is made up of 15 amino acids. Trimming shortened V by 2 bases and J by 5 bases, and 13 bases separated the two germline ends. CDR3 sequence: CASSLTGQGYQPQHF. Written as DNA, the CDR3 is TGTGCCAGCAGCTTAACGGGCCAGGGGTATCAGCCCCAGCATTTT.

This clone was found a few times. This chain links TRBV16 with TRBJ1-5; D possibly corresponds to TRBD1 (6 bases). The CDR3 has 16 residues. The V end lost 1 base, the J end lost 6 bases, and 16 bases lay between the germline ends. Germline V gene lookup returns CDR1 KGHSY and CDR2 FQNENV. The CDR3 DNA sequence: TGTGCCAGCAGCCAATGGGCAGGGGAAGGGAGTCAGCCCCAGCATTTT. Translating gives CASSQWAGEGSQPQHF.

The table lists this clone with a few counts. V gene TRBV5-6 combines with J gene TRBJ1-2; 8 bases align to TRBD1. Unmatched junction bases numbered 7, after V lost 0 bases and J lost 6 bases. The germline CDR1 and CDR2 sequences are SGHDT and YYEEEE. This CDR3 is built from 15 residues. The CDR3 DNA sequence: TGTGCCAGCAGCTTGGATCCCAGGGGGCGAGATGGCTACACCTTC. Translated: CASSLDPRGRDGYTF.

The V and J genes are TRBV19 and TRBJ2-1; D may be TRBD2 (7 bases). This CDR3 is 14 amino acids long. Trimming pared 3 bases from V and 9 bases from J, leaving 15 bases between. Germline values: CDR1 LNHDA, CDR2 SQIVND (reference sequence). The CDR3 region is CASSIAAGAVEQFF. DNA for the CDR3: TGTGCCAGTAGTATTGCGGCGGGGGCCGTTGAGCAGTTCTTC.

This chain links TRBV12-3 or TRBV12-4 with TRBJ2-5, with 8 bases matching TRBD2. The V segment lost 5 bases and the J segment 5 bases; nucleotides outside the gene matches: 4. The CDR3 totals 13 residues. CDR3 loop: CASSRLALETQYF. The CDR3 DNA follows: TGTGCCAGCAGTAGACTAGCGTTGGAGACCCAGTACTTC.

The CDR3 protein is CAWATGTKGKLFF. As DNA, the CDR3 is TGTGCCTGGGCGACAGGAACAAAGGGAAAACTGTTTTTT. This chain joins TRBV30 and TRBJ1-4, with D possibly matching TRBD1 (6 bases). Deletions cut 5 bases from V and 10 bases from J, with 17 bases between. CDR1 GTSNPN and CDR2 SVGIG come from the germline V gene (reference sequence). The CDR3 totals 13 residues.

V is TRBV5-4 and J is TRBJ2-3; weak D call: TRBD2 (5 bases). The CDR3 length is 15 residues. Germline V gives CDR1 SGHNT, CDR2 YYREEE (reference sequence). Trimming left V 1 base short and J 3 bases short, with 12 bases between. CDR3 residues: CASSLQVGSTDTQYF. Here the CDR3 DNA reads TGTGCCAGCAGCTTGCAAGTGGGGAGTACAGATACGCAGTATTTT.

The CDR3 nucleotides are TGTGCCAGCAGCTCGGAGTGGGGGGGCTCTGAAAAACTGTTTTTT. As protein: CASSSEWGGSEKLFF. V and J are TRBV5-4 and TRBJ1-4, with D possibly TRBD1 on 6 matching bases. The germline V gene encodes CDR1 SGHNT and CDR2 YYREEE (reference sequence). This CDR3 has 15 residues. The V and J ends lost 3 bases and 7 bases respectively, with 16 bases between them.

The rearrangement joins TRBV2 to TRBJ2-3; D is possibly TRBD2 (7 bases). The ends were cut back, 10 bases at V and 4 bases at J, with 18 bases in the middle. The CDR3 loop spans 14 amino acids. In germline, CDR1 is SNHLY, CDR2 FYNNEI. CDR3 DNA sequence: TGTGCCATAATGAGGGGGGGGCTCTCAGATACGCAGTATTTT. Translation: CAIMRGGLSDTQYF.

The rearrangement links TRBV10-3 to TRBJ2-2, with TRBD2 identical over 9 bases. Germline V lookup: CDR1 ENHRY, CDR2 SYGVKD. This CDR3 region has 14 residues. With V trimmed by 11 bases and J by 3 bases, 7 bases remained unmatched. The CDR3: CAASSGADTGELFF. CDR3 in DNA: TGTGCCGCTTCTAGCGGGGCGGACACCGGGGAGCTGTTTTTT.

This rearrangement joins TRBV21-1 to TRBJ1-5; the table's D call, TRBD1, has no DNA check behind it. TRBV21-1 is classified as a pseudogene. The CDR3 consists of 14 residues. The CDR3 DNA sequence: TGTGCCAGCAGTACCAGGGGGCGAGAACAGCCCCAGCATTTT. Its protein is CASSTRGREQPQHF.

Only one count was recorded for this clone. CDR3 bases: TGTGCCAGTATTCCCAACCCCGGGACAGAAACTTTAGCTGGGGCCAACGTCCTGACTTTC. Translation gives CASIPNPGTETLAGANVLTF. This chain uses TRBV19 with TRBJ2-6; 7 bases agree with TRBD1. Germline assignment: CDR1 LNHDA and CDR2 SQIVND (reference sequence). The CDR3 sequence is 20 residues long. The V and J ends lost 7 bases and 2 bases, in that order; junction bases with no gene match: 20.